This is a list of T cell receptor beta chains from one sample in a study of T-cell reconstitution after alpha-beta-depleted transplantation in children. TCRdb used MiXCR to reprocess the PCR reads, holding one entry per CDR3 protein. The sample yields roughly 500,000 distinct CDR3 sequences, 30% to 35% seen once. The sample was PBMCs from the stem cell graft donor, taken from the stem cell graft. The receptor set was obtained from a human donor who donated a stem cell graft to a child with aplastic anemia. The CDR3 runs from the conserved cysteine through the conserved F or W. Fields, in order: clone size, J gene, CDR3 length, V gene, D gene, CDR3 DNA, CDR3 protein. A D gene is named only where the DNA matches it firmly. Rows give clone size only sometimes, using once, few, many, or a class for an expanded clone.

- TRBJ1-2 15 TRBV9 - TGTGCCAGCAGCGCAGCATCCAGGGGAGGATATGGCTACACCTTC CASSAASRGGYGYTF
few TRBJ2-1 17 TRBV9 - TGTGCCAGCAGCGTAGGGGGTAGCCTGAGCTCCTACAATGAGCAGTTCTTC CASSVGGSLSSYNEQFF
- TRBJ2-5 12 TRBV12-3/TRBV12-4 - TGTGCCAGCAGTTTAAACGAGAAGACCCAGTACTTC CASSLNEKTQYF
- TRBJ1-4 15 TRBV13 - TGTGCCAGCAGCTTGGTCTCGAAGTCTAATGAAAAACTGTTTTTT CASSLVSKSNEKLFF
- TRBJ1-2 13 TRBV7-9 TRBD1 TGTGCCAGCAGCGATACAGGGGACTATGGCTACACCTTC CASSDTGDYGYTF
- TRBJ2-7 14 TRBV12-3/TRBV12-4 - TGTGCCAGCAGACCGAGGGAAGAATCCTACGAGCAGTACTTC CASRPREESYEQYF
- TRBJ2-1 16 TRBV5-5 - TGTGCCAGCAGCTTGTTGGTCCGGCAGTGTTACGATGAGCAGTTCTTC CASSLLVRQCYDEQFF
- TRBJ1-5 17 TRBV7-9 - TGTGCCAGCAGCCATGCATACCTAGGGGAGAGCAATCAGCCCCAGCATTTT CASSHAYLGESNQPQHF
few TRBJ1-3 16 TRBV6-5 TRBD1 TGTGCCAGCAGTTACTCGATGTGGCAGGGGGCGGACACCATATATTTT CASSYSMWQGADTIYF
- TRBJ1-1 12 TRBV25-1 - TGTGCCAGCGAGGATTTTAGCGCTGAAGCTTTCTTT CASEDFSAEAFF
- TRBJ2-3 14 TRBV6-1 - TGTGCCAGCAGCAGGAGGACAGCCACAGATACGCAGTATTTT CASSRRTATDTQYF
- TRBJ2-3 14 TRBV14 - TGTGCCAGCAGCCAGCTCCTAAGCACAGATACGCAGTATTTT CASSQLLSTDTQYF